Listed below are T cell receptor beta chains from one sample, sequenced in a study of blood T cell repertoires in COVID-19. The method was immunoSEQ multiplex PCR; TCRdb's version includes in-frame clones alone and lacks a portion of them. The table records approximately 88,000 clones, approximately 81% of them present only once. The sequenced sample consisted of peripheral blood. These receptors originate from a woman aged 70-85 years with acute or convalescent COVID-19. Each CDR3 is given with its conserved first and last residue. Each record gives: clone size, J gene, V gene, D gene, CDR3 protein, CDR3 DNA. A D gene is named only where the DNA matches it firmly. Where a row states a size, it is once, few, many or the class of an expanded clone; other rows omit it.

size: -
J: TRBJ1-4
V: TRBV10-3
D: -
CDR3: CAISEEYEQPNEKLFF
DNA: TGTGCCATCAGTGAGGAATATGAACAGCCCAATGAAAAACTGTTTTTT

size: -
J: TRBJ1-1
V: TRBV12-3/TRBV12-4
D: -
CDR3: CASSYEGEAFF
DNA: TGTGCCAGCAGTTACGAGGGGGAGGCTTTCTTT

size: -
J: TRBJ1-4
V: TRBV7-9
D: -
CDR3: CASSLGSGPHEKLFF
DNA: TGTGCCAGCAGCTTGGGTAGCGGCCCTCATGAAAAACTGTTTTTT

size: few
J: TRBJ1-4
V: TRBV28
D: TRBD1
CDR3: CASSLRLQGAGEKLFF
DNA: TGTGCCAGCAGTTTAAGGTTGCAGGGGGCGGGTGAAAAACTGTTTTTT

size: once
J: TRBJ2-1
V: TRBV6-6
D: TRBD2
CDR3: CASRIGLAGRNEQFF
DNA: TGTGCCAGCAGGATAGGACTAGCGGGTAGAAATGAGCAGTTCTTC

size: -
J: TRBJ2-6
V: TRBV18
D: TRBD1
CDR3: CASSLGQGDSGANVLTF
DNA: TGTGCCAGCTCACTCGGACAGGGAGACTCTGGGGCCAACGTCCTGACTTTC

size: -
J: TRBJ2-1
V: TRBV4-1
D: TRBD2
CDR3: CASSQTSGAYNEQFF
DNA: TGCGCCAGCAGCCAGACTAGCGGGGCCTACAATGAGCAGTTCTTC

size: -
J: TRBJ2-5
V: TRBV11-3
D: TRBD2
CDR3: CASSHRTSGGQETQYF
DNA: TGTGCCAGCAGCCACCGGACTAGCGGGGGTCAAGAGACCCAGTACTTC

size: -
J: TRBJ2-1
V: TRBV11-2
D: -
CDR3: CASSERNEQFF
DNA: TGTGCCAGCAGCGAGCGAAATGAGCAGTTCTTC

size: -
J: TRBJ1-4
V: TRBV28
D: TRBD1
CDR3: CASSPSGTGMEEKLFF
DNA: TGTGCCAGCAGTCCATCCGGGACAGGGATGGAAGAAAAACTGTTTTTT

size: -
J: TRBJ1-2
V: TRBV3-1/TRBV3-2
D: TRBD1
CDR3: CASSQMGQLNYGYTF
DNA: TGTGCCAGCAGCCAAATGGGACAGCTTAACTATGGCTACACCTTC

size: -
J: TRBJ2-3
V: TRBV6-4
D: -
CDR3: CASRLDGNTDTQYF
DNA: TGTGCCAGCAGATTGGACGGGAACACAGATACGCAGTATTTT

size: once
J: TRBJ1-5
V: TRBV7-8
D: TRBD1
CDR3: CASSPGQGINQPQHF
DNA: TGTGCCAGCAGCCCGGGACAGGGCATCAATCAGCCCCAGCATTTT

size: -
J: TRBJ2-5
V: TRBV11-2
D: TRBD1
CDR3: CASSPQGALGETQYF
DNA: TGTGCCAGCAGTCCCCAGGGGGCCTTGGGGGAGACCCAGTACTTC

size: -
J: TRBJ1-5
V: TRBV7-8
D: -
CDR3: CASSSPVEPGPQHF
DNA: TGTGCCAGCAGCTCGCCGGTGGAGCCCGGGCCCCAGCATTTT

size: -
J: TRBJ2-2
V: TRBV6-5
D: TRBD1
CDR3: CASSYYGTAAAGELFF
DNA: TGTGCCAGCAGTTACTACGGGACAGCGGCCGCCGGGGAGCTGTTTTTT

size: -
J: TRBJ1-2
V: TRBV19
D: TRBD1
CDR3: CASSDLQGAIYGYTF
DNA: TGTGCCAGTAGTGACCTACAGGGGGCGATCTATGGCTACACCTTC

size: -
J: TRBJ2-5
V: TRBV29-1
D: TRBD2
CDR3: CSGSTSGSGETQYF
DNA: TGCAGCGGGTCGACTAGCGGGAGCGGAGAGACCCAGTACTTC

size: -
J: TRBJ2-1
V: TRBV19
D: TRBD2
CDR3: CASSSTSGRAAEQFF
DNA: TGTGCCAGTAGTAGCACTAGCGGGAGGGCCGCTGAGCAGTTCTTC

size: -
J: TRBJ2-3
V: TRBV11-2
D: -
CDR3: CASSLFGGGQDTQYF
DNA: TGTGCCAGCAGCTTATTTGGGGGGGGGCAAGATACGCAGTATTTT

size: -
J: TRBJ1-1
V: TRBV7-2
D: -
CDR3: CASSLVKVRSSEAFF
DNA: TGTGCCAGCAGCTTAGTTAAAGTCAGATCTAGTGAAGCTTTCTTT

size: -
J: TRBJ2-5
V: TRBV3-1/TRBV3-2
D: -
CDR3: CASSQGGGGGETQYF
DNA: TGTGCCAGCAGCCAAGGAGGCGGGGGCGGCGAGACCCAGTACTTC

size: -
J: TRBJ1-5
V: TRBV6-1
D: -
CDR3: CASSERGQGKDQPQHF
DNA: TGTGCCAGCAGTGAAAGGGGCCAGGGTAAGGATCAGCCCCAGCATTTT

size: -
J: TRBJ1-6
V: TRBV6-7
D: -
CDR3: CASTQTSEGPNSPLHF
DNA: TGTGCCAGCACCCAAACCTCAGAGGGTCCGAATTCACCCCTCCACTTT

size: -
J: TRBJ2-1
V: TRBV7-6
D: -
CDR3: CASSPQGGATYNEQFF
DNA: TGTGCCAGCAGCCCCCAGGGCGGGGCAACCTACAATGAGCAGTTCTTC

size: -
J: TRBJ1-3
V: TRBV18
D: -
CDR3: CASSGQRLGNTIYF
DNA: TGTGCCAGCTCTGGACAGAGGCTAGGAAACACCATATATTTT

size: -
J: TRBJ2-5
V: TRBV5-1
D: -
CDR3: CASSLYRKETQYF
DNA: TGCGCCAGCAGCCTTTACAGGAAGGAGACCCAGTACTTC

size: -
J: TRBJ2-1
V: TRBV7-7
D: -
CDR3: CASSLSHRVDNEQFF
DNA: TGTGCCAGCAGCTTATCTCACAGGGTGGACAATGAGCAGTTCTTC

size: -
J: TRBJ2-3
V: TRBV6-5
D: -
CDR3: CASGRGAQDTQYF
DNA: TGTGCCAGCGGCCGGGGGGCCCAAGATACGCAGTATTTT

size: -
J: TRBJ1-2
V: TRBV6-1
D: -
CDR3: CASTEVDTTRGYTF
DNA: TGTGCCAGCACTGAAGTTGACACCACACGGGGCTACACCTTC

size: -
J: TRBJ1-2
V: TRBV9
D: TRBD1
CDR3: CASSVGLQITGGGLYGYTF
DNA: TGTGCCAGCAGCGTAGGACTCCAAATAACAGGGGGAGGTCTCTATGGCTACACCTTC

size: -
J: TRBJ2-1
V: TRBV27
D: TRBD1
CDR3: CASSLSQGESYNEQFF
DNA: TGTGCCAGCAGTTTATCCCAGGGGGAGTCTTACAATGAGCAGTTCTTC

size: once
J: TRBJ2-1
V: TRBV15
D: TRBD2
CDR3: CATSRDRPGGWDEQFF
DNA: TGTGCCACCAGCAGAGATCGGCCGGGAGGATGGGATGAGCAGTTCTTC

size: -
J: TRBJ1-5
V: TRBV28
D: TRBD1
CDR3: CASSFTLLQGAADQPQHF
DNA: TGTGCCAGCAGTTTCACCCTCCTACAGGGGGCCGCAGATCAGCCCCAGCATTTT

size: -
J: TRBJ2-2
V: TRBV2
D: TRBD2
CDR3: CASSSGGWNTGELFF
DNA: TGTGCCAGCAGTAGCGGGGGGTGGAACACCGGGGAGCTGTTTTTT

size: -
J: TRBJ1-2
V: TRBV2
D: -
CDR3: CASRAGGLGYTF
DNA: TGTGCCAGCAGGGCCGGGGGTTTGGGCTACACCTTC

size: -
J: TRBJ1-1
V: TRBV15
D: TRBD1
CDR3: CATSTQGDTEAFF
DNA: TGTGCCACCAGTACACAGGGGGACACTGAAGCTTTCTTT

size: -
J: TRBJ1-1
V: TRBV6-4
D: -
CDR3: CASSERRGTEAFF
DNA: TGTGCCAGCAGTGAAAGAAGGGGGACTGAAGCTTTCTTT

size: -
J: TRBJ1-1
V: TRBV6-5
D: -
CDR3: CASRGATGEAFF
DNA: TGTGCCAGCAGGGGGGCTACGGGGGAAGCTTTCTTT

size: -
J: TRBJ2-1
V: TRBV10-3
D: TRBD1
CDR3: CAITGQGRIDEQFF
DNA: TGTGCCATCACGGGACAGGGGAGGATCGATGAGCAGTTCTTC

size: -
J: TRBJ2-3
V: TRBV5-6
D: -
CDR3: CASSLETGTDTQYF
DNA: TGTGCCAGCAGCTTGGAAACAGGCACAGATACGCAGTATTTT

size: -
J: TRBJ1-1
V: TRBV27
D: TRBD1
CDR3: CASSLGTGPMNTEAFF
DNA: TGTGCCAGCAGTTTAGGGACAGGGCCCATGAACACTGAAGCTTTCTTT

size: -
J: TRBJ1-2
V: TRBV5-1
D: -
CDR3: CASSLPNASANYGYTF
DNA: TGCGCCAGCAGCTTGCCTAATGCCAGCGCTAACTATGGCTACACCTTC

size: -
J: TRBJ2-1
V: TRBV3-1/TRBV3-2
D: TRBD1
CDR3: CASSQATGGNNEQFF
DNA: TGTGCCAGCAGCCAAGCGACAGGGGGGAACAATGAGCAGTTCTTC

size: -
J: TRBJ1-2
V: TRBV28
D: TRBD1
CDR3: CASSSSGTGNYGYTF
DNA: TGTGCCAGCAGTTCCTCCGGGACAGGGAACTATGGCTACACCTTC

size: -
J: TRBJ1-1
V: TRBV7-9
D: -
CDR3: CASSLEGLNTEAFF
DNA: TGTGCCAGCAGCTTAGAGGGGCTTAACACTGAAGCTTTCTTT

size: once
J: TRBJ2-3
V: TRBV5-4
D: TRBD2
CDR3: CASSLGIGGGPDTQYF
DNA: TGTGCCAGCAGCTTGGGTATCGGGGGAGGGCCAGATACGCAGTATTTT